This T cell receptor beta chain was identified in a study of esophageal squamous cell carcinoma under preoperative chemotherapy. The V gene end was trimmed by 1 base and the J gene end by 0 bases; junction bases not matched to a gene: 2. From germline, CDR1 is SGHVS and CDR2 FQNEAQ. This CDR3 has 15 amino acids. Time point given: before preoperative PTX-NDP chemotherapy. This clonotype has a count of ten or more. TCRdb passed the PCR reads through MiXCR, listing each CDR3 protein once. The sample lists 25,000 to 35,000 distinct CDR3 sequences; under 60% were seen once. This chain uses TRBV7-8 with TRBJ1-1, with 7 bases that match TRBD1. Collection of the sample occurred from a patient given preoperative chemotherapy. The receptor was derived from a human donor with esophageal squamous cell carcinoma. The donor label of this sample is uncertain. The CDR3, as DNA: TGTGCCAGCAGCTTAGGACAGGGACTGAACACTGAAGCTTTCTTT. Translation gives CASSLGQGLNTEAFF.